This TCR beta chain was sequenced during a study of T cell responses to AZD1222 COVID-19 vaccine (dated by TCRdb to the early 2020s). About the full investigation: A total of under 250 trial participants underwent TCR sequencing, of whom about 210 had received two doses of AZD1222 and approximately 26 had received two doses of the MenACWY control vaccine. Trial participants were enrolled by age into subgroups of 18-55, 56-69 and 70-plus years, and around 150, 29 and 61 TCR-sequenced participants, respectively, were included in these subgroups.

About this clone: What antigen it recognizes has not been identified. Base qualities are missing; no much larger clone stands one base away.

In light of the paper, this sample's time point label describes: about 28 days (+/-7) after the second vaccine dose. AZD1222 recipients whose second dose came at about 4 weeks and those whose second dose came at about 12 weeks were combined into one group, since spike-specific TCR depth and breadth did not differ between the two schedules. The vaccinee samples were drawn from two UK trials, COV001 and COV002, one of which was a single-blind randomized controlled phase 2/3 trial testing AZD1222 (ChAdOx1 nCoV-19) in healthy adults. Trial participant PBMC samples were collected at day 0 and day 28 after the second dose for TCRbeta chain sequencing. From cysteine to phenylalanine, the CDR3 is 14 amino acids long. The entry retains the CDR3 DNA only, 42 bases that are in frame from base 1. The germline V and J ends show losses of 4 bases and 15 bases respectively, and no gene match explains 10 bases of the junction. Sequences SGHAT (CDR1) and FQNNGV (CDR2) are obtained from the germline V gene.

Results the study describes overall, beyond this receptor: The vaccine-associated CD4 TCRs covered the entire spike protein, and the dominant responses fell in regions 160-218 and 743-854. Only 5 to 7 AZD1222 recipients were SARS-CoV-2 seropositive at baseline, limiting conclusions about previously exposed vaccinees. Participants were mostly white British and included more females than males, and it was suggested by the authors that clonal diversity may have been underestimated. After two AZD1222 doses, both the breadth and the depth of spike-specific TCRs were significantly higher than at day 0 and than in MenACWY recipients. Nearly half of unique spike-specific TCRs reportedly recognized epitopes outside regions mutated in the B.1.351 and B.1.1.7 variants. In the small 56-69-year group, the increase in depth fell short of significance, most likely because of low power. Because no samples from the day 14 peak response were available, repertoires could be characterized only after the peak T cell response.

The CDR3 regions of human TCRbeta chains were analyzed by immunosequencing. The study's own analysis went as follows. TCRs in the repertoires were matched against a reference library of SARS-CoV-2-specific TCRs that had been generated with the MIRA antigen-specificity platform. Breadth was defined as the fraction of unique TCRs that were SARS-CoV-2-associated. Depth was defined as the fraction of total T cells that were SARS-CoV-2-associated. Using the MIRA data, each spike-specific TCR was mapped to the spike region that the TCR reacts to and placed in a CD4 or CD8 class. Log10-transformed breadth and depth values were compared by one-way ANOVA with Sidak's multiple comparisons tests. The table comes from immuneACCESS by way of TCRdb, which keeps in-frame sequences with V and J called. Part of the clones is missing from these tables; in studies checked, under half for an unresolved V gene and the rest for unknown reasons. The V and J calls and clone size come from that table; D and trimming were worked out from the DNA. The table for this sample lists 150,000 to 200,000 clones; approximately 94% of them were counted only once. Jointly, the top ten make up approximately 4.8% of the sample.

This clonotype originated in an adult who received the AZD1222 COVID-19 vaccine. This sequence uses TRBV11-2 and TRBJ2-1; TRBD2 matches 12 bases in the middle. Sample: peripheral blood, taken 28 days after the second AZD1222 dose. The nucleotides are TGTGCCAGCAGCTCTAGTCCTAGCGGGAGGGTACTGTTCTTC. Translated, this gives CASSSSPSGRVLFF.